This T cell receptor (beta chain) derives from a study of regulatory T cells in long-lasting Graves disease. Time point defined: persistent/refractory GD, antithyroid drugs over 5 years with positive TRAb. Isolated PBMC RNA provided the starting material for the TCR library. This clonotype has a single count. A much larger clone lies a single base off, so this may be a read error. Arm-PCR of CDR3 regions and iRepertoire HTBI primers were the basis on which TCR beta libraries were built. TCRdb reprocessed the multiplex PCR reads via MiXCR and lists one record per CDR3 protein. The data contain over 650,000 distinct CDR3 sequences, 30% of them singletons. Germline V lookup: CDR1 MNHNS, CDR2 SASEGT. CDR3 length: 17 amino acids. Between the trimmed V and J ends, which lost 2 bases and 3 bases, there was a span of 19 bases.

The source of this sequence is a female donor with Graves disease. Sequenced material: peripheral blood mononuclear cells (PBMCs), taken when the disease was refractory, from a patient treated with antithyroid drugs. The chain uses TRBV6-1 and TRBJ2-5, with D possibly being TRBD2 (6 bases). CDR3 sequence: CASSESSLPGEEETQYF. The CDR3 bases are TGTGCCAGCAGTGAATCGAGTTTGCCGGGAGAGGAAGAGACCCAGTACTTC.